These 5 T cell receptor beta chains came from one sample sequenced in a study of Ad26.COV2.S vaccination and SARS-CoV-2 variants. Indicated treatment: roughly 18 received Ad26.COV2.S at low or high dose, single or two shots; about 5 received placebo; per-sample allocation not given. Sample collection was performed on day 63 after the first vaccine or placebo injection. Sequencing was performed with immunoSEQ multiplex PCR; in TCRdb, only in-frame clones are kept and a portion is missing. The table has 400,000 to 450,000 clones, less than 95% seen once. Here the sequenced sample was peripheral blood, taken in a trial of Ad26.COV2.S vaccine versus placebo. The receptors stem from a person aged 18 to 59 who received the Ad26.COV2.S COVID-19 vaccine or a placebo.

The chain has TRBV7-8 and TRBJ2-2; unclear D gene. CDR1 is SGHVS and CDR2 is FQNEAQ in the germline V gene. This CDR3 has 14 residues. Between the trimmed V and J ends, which lost 7 bases and 4 bases, there was a span of 13 bases. For the CDR3, the DNA is TGTGCCAGCACATTATCTATGGGCACCGGGGAGCTGTTTTTT. It is translated as CASTLSMGTGELFF.

This clone appeared many times. The chain recombines TRBV7-9 with TRBJ2-1, with 10 bases matching TRBD1. The CDR3 is made up of 15 amino acids. V lost 3 bases, J lost 3 bases, and 2 bases stayed unmatched. Looked up from germline, CDR1 is SEHNR and CDR2 is FQNEAQ (reference sequence). The DNA of the CDR3 is TGTGCCAGCAGCTTGAGGGACAGGGGCTACAATGAGCAGTTCTTC. This sequence encodes CASSLRDRGYNEQFF.

This chain connects TRBV18 to TRBJ2-1; maybe TRBD1 (8 bases). The V gene lost 2 bases and the J gene lost 4 bases, with 12 bases spanning the gap. Germline-derived CDR1 and CDR2 are KGHSH and LQKENI. The CDR3 is 15 amino acids. Written as DNA, the CDR3 is TGTGCCAGCTCACCAAGCGGGACAGGTTACAATGAGCAGTTCTTC. Translation: CASSPSGTGYNEQFF.

The chain links TRBV4-2 to TRBJ2-3; 7 bases fit TRBD1. V lost 5 bases, J lost 2 bases, and 13 bases stayed unmatched. CDR3 length: 17 residues. The V gene's germline CDR1 is LGHNA and CDR2 YNFKEQ. The CDR3, as DNA: TGTGCCAGCAGCGATACACCAGGGGGAGTTACCACAGATACGCAGTATTTT. This translates into CASSDTPGGVTTDTQYF.

The V gene is TRBV7-2, the J gene TRBJ2-4; no firm D call. The length of the CDR3 is 14 residues. Trimming removed 3 bases at V and 1 base at J, with 7 bases between. Germline loops: CDR1 SGHTA, CDR2 FQGNSA. CDR3 nucleotide sequence: TGTGCCAGCAGCTTCTTTAATGCCAAAAACATTCAGTACTTC. It specifies CASSFFNAKNIQYF. The whole variable domain, filled in from reference TRBV7-2 and TRBJ2-4, reads GAGVSQSPSNKVTEKGKDVELRCDPISGHTALYWYRQSLGQGLEFLIYFQGNSAPDKSGLPSDRFSAERTGGSVSTLTIQRTQQEDSAVYLCASSFFNAKNIQYFGAGTRLSVL.